These 19 T cell receptor beta chains were sequenced from one sample in a study of blood T cell repertoires in COVID-19. The assay was immunoSEQ multiplex PCR, and TCRdb's table has in-frame clones only and misses some. The repertoire holds approximately 360,000 clones, 85% to 90% seen once, with 0.97% in the top ten. The source material was PBMCs or T cells enriched from blood (not recorded which). The receptor set was obtained from a woman aged 25 to 45 with acute COVID-19.

V gene TRBV6-4 combines with J gene TRBJ2-2; the match to TRBD1 covers 7 bases. The CDR3 totals 17 residues. J gave up 3 bases and V 0 bases, and 7 bases lay outside the gene matches. The germline CDR1 and CDR2 sequences are MRHNA and SNTAGT. This chain's CDR3 is CASSDSKGALHTGELFF. The CDR3 DNA follows: TGTGCCAGCAGTGACTCGAAGGGGGCCCTTCACACCGGGGAGCTGTTTTTT.

A remark on this clone: Other DNA sequences in the sample encode the same CDR3. V usage is TRBV20-1 and J usage is TRBJ2-1; 11 bases align to TRBD2. Trimming removed 3 bases from V and 2 bases from J; junction bases left unmatched: 0. The CDR3 runs 14 residues. Germline V gives CDR1 DFQATT, CDR2 SNEGSKA (reference sequence). The CDR3 region has the DNA TGCAGTGCTAGTAGCGGGGGGGCCTACAATGAGCAGTTCTTC. Translating gives CSASSGGAYNEQFF.

This chain connects TRBV4-1 to TRBJ1-1, with D tentatively TRBD1 (6 bases). This CDR3 is built from 14 residues. With 3 bases removed from V and 4 bases from J, the gap between germline ends came to 12 bases. Germline-derived CDR1 and CDR2 are MGHRA and YSYEKL. The CDR3 DNA reads as TGCGCCAGCAGCCACCCCAACAGGGTCACTGAAGCTTTCTTT. It is translated as CASSHPNRVTEAFF.

Comment on this clone: Mismatch with germline at one junction end may stem from a read error. This chain joins TRBV6-5 and TRBJ2-7; 8 bases are a match to TRBD2. The germline CDR1 and CDR2 sequences are MNHEY and SVGAGI. This CDR3 comprises 13 residues. This chain's CDR3 is CASRPGTSGIHRF. CDR3 bases: TGTGCCAGCAGACCCGGGACTAGTGGCATCCACAGATTC.

The chain uses TRBV19 and TRBJ2-2; 12 nucleotides line up with TRBD1. The V gene end was trimmed by 5 bases and the J gene end by 5 bases; junction bases not matched to a gene: 9. Germline CDR1 reads LNHDA; CDR2 reads SQIVND (reference sequence). The length of the CDR3 is 17 residues. The CDR3 region is CASSSTPGQGATGELFF. CDR3 nucleotide sequence: TGTGCCAGTAGTTCAACGCCGGGACAGGGGGCAACCGGGGAGCTGTTTTTT.

This rearrangement joins TRBV7-9 to TRBJ2-5, with D hard to call. V lost 4 bases, J lost 7 bases, and 10 bases lay in between. The germline V gene has CDR1 SEHNR and CDR2 FQNEAQ (reference sequence). This CDR3 has 12 amino acids. The CDR3 protein is CASSYDSGTQYF. DNA of the CDR3: TGTGCCAGCAGCTACGACTCTGGGACCCAGTACTTC.

V is TRBV6-2 or TRBV6-3 and J is TRBJ1-1, with D perhaps TRBD1 (5 bases). CDR3 size: 18 residues. Trimming removed 2 bases at V and 0 bases at J, with 19 bases between. Germline V gene lookup returns CDR1 MNHEY and CDR2 SVGEGT. The CDR3 spells CASSYDLMGGDLNTEAFF. The CDR3 DNA is TGTGCCAGCAGTTACGATCTCATGGGGGGGGATTTGAACACTGAAGCTTTCTTT.

The J gene is TRBJ1-1, the V gene TRBV6-5, with 9 bases matching TRBD1. Germline trimming cut 6 bases from V and 7 bases from J; bases unmatched to any gene: 6. The CDR3 has 13 residues. Germline V gene sequence: CDR1 MNHEY, CDR2 SVGAGI. For the CDR3, the DNA is TGTGCCAGCAGGGACAGGGGAAATGGTGAAGCTTTCTTT. This translates into CASRDRGNGEAFF.

The chain employs TRBV19 and TRBJ2-7, with D maybe TRBD2 (7 bases). Germline loops: CDR1 LNHDA, CDR2 SQIVND (reference sequence). The CDR3 contains 15 residues. Trimming pared 1 base from V and 3 bases from J, leaving 13 bases between. The CDR3 coding sequence is TGTGCCAGTAGTATAGGGGGGGGCTTCAACTACGAGCAGTACTTC. It translates to CASSIGGGFNYEQYF.

The chain is built from TRBV5-1 and TRBJ2-1; TRBD2 aligns across 10 bases. The CDR3 covers 16 residues. The V and J ends lost 2 bases and 6 bases, in that order; junction bases with no gene match: 8. The germline V gene has CDR1 SGHRS and CDR2 YFSETQ. The CDR3 spells CASSLGSSGGVNEQFF. For the CDR3, the DNA is TGCGCCAGCAGCTTAGGTTCGAGCGGGGGGGTCAATGAGCAGTTCTTC.

The V call is TRBV19, the J call TRBJ2-1; 10 bases fit TRBD2. V lost 5 bases to trimming and J lost 7 bases; unmatched junction nucleotides: 14. The length of the CDR3 is 17 residues. The germline V gene encodes CDR1 LNHDA and CDR2 SQIVND (reference sequence). The CDR3 sequence: CASSSTGAGGPRNEQFF. The CDR3 nucleotides are TGTGCCAGTAGTTCGACGGGAGCGGGGGGGCCGAGAAATGAGCAGTTCTTC.

This clone is a singleton in its sample. V is TRBV7-9 and J is TRBJ1-1; D possibly corresponds to TRBD1 (6 bases). The germline gives CDR1 SEHNR, CDR2 FQNEAQ (reference sequence). V dropped 6 bases and J dropped 1 base, with 9 bases sitting between them. There are 13 residues in the CDR3. CDR3 in DNA: TGTGCCAGCAGACAGGGTTGGAACACTGAAGCTTTCTTT. This codes for CASRQGWNTEAFF.

This chain connects TRBV5-1 to TRBJ2-1; 9 nucleotides align to TRBD1. V gave up 5 bases and J gave up 5 bases; unmatched junction bases: 20. The CDR3 is 19 residues long. Looked up from germline, CDR1 is SGHRS and CDR2 is YFSETQ. CDR3 in DNA: TGCGCCAGCAGTCAGGACGGGACAGGGAGCGCGGGGTTTGACAATGAGCAGTTCTTC. Protein product: CASSQDGTGSAGFDNEQFF.

CDR3 sequence (DNA): TGTGCCAGCAGCGGACAGCATGGCTACACCTTC. It yields the protein CASSGQHGYTF. The chain uses TRBV5-4 and TRBJ1-2; D might be TRBD1 (6 bases). The V and J ends lost 4 bases and 6 bases respectively, with 7 bases between them. CDR3 size: 11 residues. Per germline, CDR1 SGHNT and CDR2 YYREEE (reference sequence). Combining the CDR3 with reference TRBV5-4 and TRBJ1-2 gives the whole variable domain ETGVTQSPTHLIKTRGQQVTLRCSSQSGHNTVSWYQQALGQGPQFIFQYYREEENGRGNFPPRFSGLQFPNYSSELNVNALELDDSALYLCASSGQHGYTFGSGTRLTVV.

The chain has TRBV12-5 and TRBJ2-1, with TRBD1 matching over 9 bases. Trimming cost V 2 bases and J 2 bases; bases outside gene matches: 13. Per germline, CDR1 LGHNT and CDR2 FRNRAP. This CDR3 is 19 amino acids long. The CDR3 coding sequence is TGTGCTAGTGGTTTGCCGCCGGGACAGGGAGGATTTACCTACAATGAGCAGTTCTTC. Its protein is CASGLPPGQGGFTYNEQFF.

CDR3 DNA: TGTGCCAGCAGTACCGGGACAGGGGGGATTTACACTGAAGCTTTCTTT. Residues: CASSTGTGGIYTEAFF. The V and J genes are TRBV27 and TRBJ1-1; 11 positions match TRBD1. The V segment lost 5 bases and the J segment 3 bases; nucleotides outside the gene matches: 8. The CDR3 sequence is 16 residues long. Germline V gene data show CDR1 as MNHEY and CDR2 as SMNVEV (reference sequence).

V usage is TRBV7-8 and J usage is TRBJ1-4, with 11 bases that match TRBD1. The trim removed 4 bases at V and 6 bases at J, leaving 4 bases unmatched. Germline-derived CDR1 and CDR2 are SGHVS and FQNEAQ. CDR3 length equals 15 residues. Written as DNA, the CDR3 is TGTGCCAGCAGCTGGACAGGGGGCGTAGATGAAAAACTGTTTTTT. This gives the protein CASSWTGGVDEKLFF.

This sequence joins TRBV2 and TRBJ2-3, with D possibly TRBD1 on 6 matching bases. The CDR3 runs 14 residues. Germline lookup yields CDR1 SNHLY and CDR2 FYNNEI. V was clipped by 1 base and J by 4 bases, with 9 bases between them. CDR3 in amino acids: CASSEGAGADTQYF. The CDR3 DNA is TGTGCCAGCAGTGAAGGGGCAGGGGCAGATACGCAGTATTTT.

The gene calls are TRBV9 and TRBJ2-3; 8 positions agree with TRBD1. The trim removed 2 bases at V and 6 bases at J, leaving 11 bases unmatched. This CDR3 has 16 amino acids. CDR1 is SGDLS, CDR2 YYNGEE, per germline. CDR3 coding DNA: TGTGCCAGCAGCGTCACCGGGACAGGAAATATCGATACGCAGTATTTT. It is translated as CASSVTGTGNIDTQYF.